These T cell receptor beta chains were read from a single sample in a study of shared clonotypes between healthy human individuals. The repertoire was sequenced with immunoSEQ multiplex PCR; TCRdb's copy has only in-frame clones and lacks some. The sample includes over 800,000 clones, around 93% seen only once; the top ten take around 24%. The sequencing sample was made of naive CD8+ T cells sorted from blood. Receptor source: a man aged 25-45 years in good health. CDR3s include the opening cysteine and the closing phenylalanine or tryptophan. A D gene is named only where the DNA matches it firmly. Not all rows give a size; the values are once, few, many and, for expanded clones, a class.

TRBJ1-2 TRBV4-3 - once CASSQDRTNYGYTF TGCGCCAGCAGCCAAGACAGGACGAATTATGGCTACACCTTC
TRBJ1-3 TRBV6-6 - - CASSYNQGNTIYF TGTGCCAGCAGTTACAACCAGGGAAACACCATATATTTT
TRBJ2-7 TRBV9 - - CASSVAERDYEQYF TGTGCCAGCAGCGTAGCTGAGCGAGACTACGAGCAGTACTTC
TRBJ2-7 TRBV6-5 - - CASTGASGLYEQYF TGTGCCAGTACCGGGGCCAGTGGTCTCTACGAGCAGTACTTC
TRBJ2-2 TRBV15 TRBD2 - CATSRTSSGVANTGELFF TGTGCCACCAGCAGAACCTCTAGCGGGGTCGCGAACACCGGGGAGCTGTTTTTT
TRBJ2-5 TRBV30 - - CAWNFISSETQYF TGTGCCTGGAATTTTATAAGTTCGGAGACCCAGTACTTC
TRBJ1-2 TRBV4-1 - once CASSQISGYGYTF TGCGCCAGCAGCCAAATAAGCGGTTATGGCTACACCTTC
TRBJ1-5 TRBV28 TRBD1 - CASWKWQGGQPQHF TGTGCCAGCTGGAAGTGGCAGGGGGGCCAGCCCCAGCATTTT
TRBJ2-7 TRBV11-2 - - CASSLWQGNYEQYF TGTGCCAGCAGCTTGTGGCAGGGGAACTACGAGCAGTACTTC
TRBJ1-2 TRBV5-6 TRBD1 - CASSSTGEGSGYTF TGTGCCAGCAGTTCGACAGGGGAAGGATCTGGCTACACCTTC
TRBJ2-2 TRBV5-1 - few CASSLMNTGELFF TGCGCCAGCAGCTTGATGAACACCGGGGAGCTGTTTTTT
TRBJ1-4 TRBV28 TRBD1 - CASSIHRGATNEKLFF TGTGCCAGCAGTATCCACAGGGGCGCAACTAATGAAAAACTGTTTTTT
TRBJ2-1 TRBV18 - - CASSPPPGVPPVNEQFF TGTGCCAGCTCACCGCCTCCTGGGGTCCCCCCGGTCAATGAGCAGTTCTTC